What follows are 2 T cell receptor beta chains derived from one specimen sequenced in a study of control samples from healthy donors and cancer patients. Repertoires were generated with immunoSEQ multiplex PCR, while TCRdb's copy carries only in-frame clones and drops some. Of 150,000 to 200,000 clones detected, 80% to 90% appear once; the ten largest clones hold more than 1.5%. Sequenced input: blood. The receptor source for this set is a man aged 18 to 29 in good health.

The chain has TRBV6-1 and TRBJ1-6; D is unclear. This CDR3 comprises 12 residues. The germline CDR1 and CDR2 sequences are MNHNS and SASEGT. Trimming cost V 2 bases and J 7 bases, with 3 bases left between them. CDR3 nucleotide sequence: TGTGCCAGCAGTGAATCCAATTCACCCCTCCACTTT. This encodes CASSESNSPLHF.

This chain joins TRBV6-6 and TRBJ2-7, with D tentatively TRBD1 (7 bases). V was shortened by 0 bases and J by 5 bases, with 14 bases between the two germline ends. Germline values: CDR1 MNHNY, CDR2 SVGAGI (reference sequence). The CDR3 is 15 amino acids. The CDR3 loop is CASSYSIGRGDEQYF. Written as DNA, the CDR3 is TGTGCCAGCAGTTACTCGATCGGCAGGGGGGACGAGCAGTACTTC.